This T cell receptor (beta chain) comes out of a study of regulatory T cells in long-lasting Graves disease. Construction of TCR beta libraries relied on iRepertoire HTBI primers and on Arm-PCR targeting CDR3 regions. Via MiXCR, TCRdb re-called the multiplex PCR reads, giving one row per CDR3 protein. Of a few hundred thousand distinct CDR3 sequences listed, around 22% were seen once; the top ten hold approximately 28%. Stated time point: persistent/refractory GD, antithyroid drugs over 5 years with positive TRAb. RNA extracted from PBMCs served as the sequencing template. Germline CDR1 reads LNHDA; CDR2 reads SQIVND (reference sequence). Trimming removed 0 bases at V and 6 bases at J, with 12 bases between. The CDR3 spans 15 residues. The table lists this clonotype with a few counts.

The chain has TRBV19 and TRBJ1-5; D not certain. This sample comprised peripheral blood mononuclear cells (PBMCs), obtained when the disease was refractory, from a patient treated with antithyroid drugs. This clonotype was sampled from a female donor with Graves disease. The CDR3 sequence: CASSIDVAGAQPQHF. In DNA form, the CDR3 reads TGTGCCAGTAGTATAGACGTAGCAGGTGCTCAGCCCCAGCATTTT.